This TCR beta chain was sequenced in a study of cytomegalovirus exposure and HLA in healthy donors. Background on the study: About 85 million unique TCRs from HLA-typed donors were held in an early release of data. Study results and caveats: Among TCR beta chains, those listed as cytomegalovirus-associated numbered about 150.

These donors counted as nominally healthy when sampled, but unrecorded immune exposures were likely. By frequency in the sample, this clone is medium-sized. Its antigen remains unidentified. The PCR made use of 60 Vbeta and 13 Jbeta primers. Data came from immunoSEQ multiplex PCR; TCRdb stores just in-frame clones and leaves some out. The sample lists over 150,000 clones; about three quarters were seen once. Trimming stripped 2 bases from V and 2 bases from J, with 9 bases between. Germline V gene sequence: CDR1 MDHEN, CDR2 SYDVKM. The CDR3 covers 14 residues. The material sequenced was PBMCs. The receptor was derived from an older woman in good health and CMV-seropositive. This chain joins TRBV28 and TRBJ1-1, with D maybe TRBD1 (5 bases). The CDR3 DNA follows: TGTGCCAGCAGTTTAAATCAGGGAAACACTGAAGCTTTCTTT. Its protein product is CASSLNQGNTEAFF.